This T cell receptor beta chain was retrieved from a study of blood T cell repertoires in COVID-19. TCRdb's table, derived via immunoSEQ multiplex PCR, lists solely in-frame clones and lacks some. This repertoire shows approximately 350,000 clones, around nine tenths found once; its top ten account for under 3.5%. The count of this clone is one. CDR1 SNHLY and CDR2 FYNNEI come from the germline V gene. The J segment lost 2 bases and the V segment lost 5 bases, leaving 1 base of the junction unmatched. This CDR3 contains 13 residues. V and J are TRBV2 and TRBJ2-5, with TRBD1 identical over 8 bases. The TCR originated in a woman aged 18-29 years who had recovered from COVID-19. Specimen: peripheral blood. The CDR3 region is CASSWDRQETQYF. The CDR3 DNA reads as TGTGCCAGCAGTTGGGACAGGCAAGAGACCCAGTACTTC.